The 18 T cell receptor beta chains below were found in one sample sequenced in a study of OX40 agonist ivuxolimab in advanced cancers. Receptor amplification or capture employed the immunoSEQ multiplex PCR assay. In its TCRdb copy, this immuneACCESS table keeps in-frame sequences only and misses some clones. Where compared with another copy, unresolved V genes explain less than half of these, and the others have no known cause. This sample comprises tens of thousands of clones, approximately 80% of them detected only once. The biggest ten clones account for 12% of the sample. The sequenced sample was CD4+ or CD8+ T cells sorted from blood, obtained in a trial of the OX40 agonist ivuxolimab. These receptors all come from an adult with an advanced solid tumor such as melanoma, head and neck, liver or kidney cancer.

The gene calls are TRBV18 and TRBJ2-5; tentative D call: TRBD2 (5 bases). V shed 1 base and J shed 10 bases, with 13 bases lying between them. The CDR3 length is 13 residues. Germline values: CDR1 KGHSH, CDR2 LQKENI. The CDR3 region is CASSPRGEGSQYF. DNA for the CDR3: TGTGCCAGCTCACCACGGGGAGAGGGTAGCCAGTACTTC.

The sample holds one count of this clone. This chain connects TRBV28 to TRBJ1-5, with no clear D. The CDR3 has 12 amino acids. Germline V gives CDR1 MDHEN, CDR2 SYDVKM. V was clipped by 2 bases and J by 8 bases, with 7 bases between them. As DNA, the CDR3 is TGTGCCAGCAGTTTACCGGGGAAGCCCCAGCATTTT. This encodes CASSLPGKPQHF. Full variable domain (outside the CDR3, taken from reference TRBV28 and TRBJ1-5): DVKVTQSSRYLVKRTGEKVFLECVQDMDHENMFWYRQDPGLGLRLIYFSYDVKMKEKGDIPEGYSVSREKKERFSLILESASTNQTSMYLCASSLPGKPQHFGDGTRLSIL.

This clone was picked up a small number of times. The gene calls are TRBV6-5 and TRBJ1-4, with D perhaps TRBD1 (6 bases). V shed 4 bases and J shed 7 bases, with 16 bases lying between them. The CDR3 has 15 residues. In germline, CDR1 is MNHEY, CDR2 SVGAGI. CDR3 in DNA: TGTGCCAGCAGTTTACAGGGCCCGAGAATTGAAAAACTGTTTTTT. It is translated as CASSLQGPRIEKLFF.

The chain employs TRBV13 and TRBJ2-5, with D perhaps TRBD1 or TRBD2 (5 bases each). The length of the CDR3 is 13 residues. V gave up 5 bases and J gave up 2 bases, with 9 bases separating them. Germline V lookup: CDR1 PRHDT, CDR2 FYEKMQ (reference sequence). CDR3 nucleotide sequence: TGTGCCAGCAGCCGATGGGGGCAAGAGACCCAGTACTTC. It codes for CASSRWGQETQYF.

V and J are TRBV6-1 and TRBJ1-5; no clear D. Germline V CDR1 and CDR2: MNHNS, SASEGT. The germline V and J ends were trimmed by 4 bases and 4 bases, with 5 bases remaining between them. CDR3 size: 12 residues. CDR3 loop: CASSGENQPQHF. CDR3 DNA sequence: TGTGCCAGCAGTGGAGAAAATCAGCCCCAGCATTTT.

The chain couples TRBV5-1 to TRBJ2-2; 12 bases map to TRBD1. CDR1 is SGHRS and CDR2 is YFSETQ in the germline V gene. After removal of 1 base from V and 3 bases from J, the junction contained 4 bases not matched to a gene. This CDR3 has 17 residues. The CDR3 protein is CASSLPGTGGYTGELFF. In DNA, the CDR3 is TGCGCCAGCAGCTTGCCCGGGACAGGGGGCTACACCGGGGAGCTGTTTTTT. The full variable domain, with the rest looked up from reference TRBV5-1 and TRBJ2-2, is KAGVTQTPRYLIKTRGQQVTLSCSPISGHRSVSWYQQTPGQGLQFLFEYFSETQRNKGNFPGRFSGRQFSNSRSEMNVSTLELGDSALYLCASSLPGTGGYTGELFFGEGSRLTVL.

This clone was detected once. The gene calls are TRBV11-2 and TRBJ2-5, with unresolved D. The CDR3 totals 14 residues. Germline loops: CDR1 SGHAT, CDR2 FQNNGV. V was cut by 3 bases and J by 1 base, with 9 bases left in between. This CDR3 is CASSFGGSQETQYF. The CDR3 DNA sequence: TGTGCCAGCAGCTTTGGCGGCTCCCAAGAGACCCAGTACTTC. The entire variable domain, with the rest obtained from reference TRBV11-2 and TRBJ2-5, is as follows: EAGVAQSPRYKIIEKRQSVAFWCNPISGHATLYWYQQILGQGPKLLIQFQNNGVVDDSQLPKDRFSAERLKGVDSTLKIQPAKLEDSAVYLCASSFGGSQETQYFGPGTRLLVL.

The rearrangement links TRBV15 to TRBJ2-3; D is uncertain. The germline V and J ends were trimmed by 0 bases and 2 bases, with 9 bases remaining between them. Germline CDR1 and CDR2: LNHNV and YYDKDF (reference sequence). The length of the CDR3 is 15 residues. Here the CDR3 DNA reads TGTGCCACCAGCAGAGATCGGTCCCCCACAGATACGCAGTATTTT. Amino acids: CATSRDRSPTDTQYF.

This clone was seen only a few times. This sequence joins TRBV2 and TRBJ1-1; D might be TRBD1 (6 bases). The CDR3 covers 13 residues. Trimming left V 8 bases short and J 0 bases short, with 10 bases between. Germline CDR1 is SNHLY and CDR2 is FYNNEI. The CDR3, as DNA: TGTGCCAGCGGGGGCATGGTGAACACTGAAGCTTTCTTT. This codes for CASGGMVNTEAFF.

The chain carries TRBV5-1 and TRBJ2-3; D gene uncertain. The V gene's germline CDR1 is SGHRS and CDR2 YFSETQ. There are 14 residues in the CDR3. V lost 5 bases to trimming and J lost 2 bases, with 12 bases between them. CDR3 nucleotide sequence: TGCGCCAGCAGATTAGCCAGTCACACAGATACGCAGTATTTT. Residues: CASRLASHTDTQYF.

The chain joins TRBV19 to TRBJ1-2; 8 bases fit TRBD1. Germline V gene data show CDR1 as LNHDA and CDR2 as SQIVND (reference sequence). The CDR3 has 11 amino acids. V trimming: 10 bases; J trimming: 7 bases; junction bases outside the gene matches: 5. CDR3 bases: TGTGCCACCGGACAGGGAGGTGGCTACACCTTC. This codes for CATGQGGGYTF.

The CDR3 bases are TGTGCCAGCAGCAAAGTCCGAGCCTATGGCTACACCTTC. Its protein product is CASSKVRAYGYTF. This sequence joins TRBV21-1 and TRBJ1-2. TRBV21-1 is an annotated pseudogene. CDR3 length equals 13 residues.

The rearrangement uses TRBV5-8 and TRBJ2-2; D is possibly TRBD2 (5 bases). From germline, CDR1 is SGHTS and CDR2 YDEGEE. The CDR3 is 17 amino acids. Trimming took off 1 base at V and 5 bases at J, with 18 bases between the two ends. CDR3 region: CASSLFFTAGRTGELFF. CDR3 coding DNA: TGTGCCAGCAGCTTGTTTTTTACCGCGGGCCGGACCGGGGAGCTGTTTTTT.

Notes on this clone: Other DNA sequences of this sample code for an identical CDR3. The chain couples TRBV5-4 to TRBJ2-5; D might be TRBD2 (7 bases). The CDR3 consists of 16 residues. Germline CDR1 reads SGHNT; CDR2 reads YYREEE (reference sequence). V lost 4 bases and J 5 bases, leaving 21 bases between the germline ends. This chain's CDR3 is CASSATGGGGDETQYF. CDR3 sequence (DNA): TGTGCCAGCAGCGCCACGGGGGGAGGGGGTGACGAGACCCAGTACTTC.

The rearrangement joins TRBV6-4 to TRBJ2-1, with 14 bases fitting TRBD2. J was trimmed by 7 bases and V by 6 bases; bases with no gene match: 8. The CDR3 contains 16 residues. CDR1 MRHNA and CDR2 SNTAGT come from the germline V gene. CDR3 sequence reads: CASRGTSGRLWNEQFF. CDR3 sequence (DNA): TGTGCCAGCAGAGGGACTAGCGGGAGACTTTGGAATGAGCAGTTCTTC.

The V call is TRBV7-9, the J call TRBJ2-3; TRBD1 matches 7 bases. V shed 6 bases and J 5 bases; nucleotides not matched to a gene: 11. The CDR3 is 15 amino acids. In germline, CDR1 is SEHNR, CDR2 FQNEAQ (reference sequence). CDR3 in DNA: TGTGCCAGCAGACGCACAGGGGTGCAGGGAGATACGCAGTATTTT. As protein: CASRRTGVQGDTQYF.

J is TRBJ2-6 and V is TRBV5-6, with TRBD2 matching 7 bases. CDR3 size: 19 residues. With 4 bases clipped from V and 0 bases from J, the junction kept 13 bases outside the gene matches. The germline V gene encodes CDR1 SGHDT and CDR2 YYEEEE. The CDR3 DNA follows: TGTGCCAGCAGCCCCTATGGGCTAGCGGTCGCCTCTGGGGCCAACGTCCTGACTTTC. Protein: CASSPYGLAVASGANVLTF.

This clone was counted a few times. The chain employs TRBV5-1 and TRBJ2-3; weak D call: TRBD1 (7 bases). The CDR3 has 14 residues. Germline-derived CDR1 and CDR2 are SGHRS and YFSETQ. The V end was cut by 7 bases, the J end by 6 bases, with 18 bases between. The CDR3 spells CASRVEGALDTQYF. Here the CDR3 DNA reads TGCGCCAGCCGTGTGGAGGGGGCTTTGGATACGCAGTATTTT.